The rows below give T cell receptor beta chains drawn from one sample of a study of regulatory T cells in long-lasting Graves disease. TCRdb independently ran MiXCR on the multiplex PCR reads; one entry per CDR3 protein. The sample lists roughly 610,000 distinct CDR3 sequences, around 16% occurring once. In addition, the sample was reused for a study of T cells in Graves' hyperthyroidism and ophthalmopathy.

The sequencing here drew on peripheral blood mononuclear cells (PBMCs), taken at new diagnosis, from a patient treated with antithyroid drugs. These receptors came from a man aged 18 to 30 with Graves disease. CDR3s include the opening cysteine and the closing phenylalanine or tryptophan. A D gene is named only where the DNA matches it firmly. Expanded clones are given a class, and other clones once, few, many or no size at all.

v_call	d_call	j_call	clone_size	cdr3_aa	cdr3_nt
TRBV18	TRBD2	TRBJ2-5	many	CASSPRPLADQETQYF	TGTGCCAGCTCACCAAGGCCCCTAGCGGATCAGGAGACCCAGTACTTC
TRBV20-1	.	TRBJ1-1	many	CSALRRKTEAFF	TGCAGTGCTCTACGACGGAAAACTGAAGCTTTCTTT
TRBV20-1	TRBD1	TRBJ2-7	many	CSATDRGFYEQYF	TGCAGTGCTACGGACAGGGGATTCTACGAGCAGTACTTC
TRBV27	TRBD1	TRBJ1-2	many	CASSLSWTGQGGYTF	TGTGCCAGCAGTTTATCTTGGACAGGGCAAGGCGGCTACACCTTC
TRBV7-8	TRBD2	TRBJ2-7	many	CASSLARDYSYEQYF	TGTGCCAGCAGCTTAGCGCGGGACTACTCCTACGAGCAGTACTTC
TRBV2	.	TRBJ1-2	.	CASSEGEKRGYTF	TGTGCCAGCAGTGAGGGTGAAAAGCGGGGCTACACCTTC
TRBV5-4	TRBD1	TRBJ2-2	.	CASSLGIQGAGTGELFF	TGTGCCAGCAGCTTGGGGATACAGGGGGCCGGCACCGGGGAGCTGTTTTTT
TRBV2	.	TRBJ2-1	.	CASSLIRHGPGYNEQFF	TGTGCCAGCAGCTTAATTAGACATGGGCCAGGGTACAATGAGCAGTTCTTC
TRBV12-5	.	TRBJ1-5	.	CASGLVRDVLQPQHF	TGTGCTAGTGGTTTGGTACGGGACGTCCTTCAGCCCCAGCATTTT
TRBV20-1	TRBD2	TRBJ2-7	many	CSVHSRGGYEQYF	TGCAGTGTCCATAGCCGGGGGGGCTACGAGCAGTACTTC
TRBV2	.	TRBJ2-7	many	CASSEDRLSTYEQYF	TGTGCCAGCAGTGAAGACAGGTTATCAACCTACGAGCAGTACTTC
TRBV14	.	TRBJ2-1	.	CASSPIDRGLSNYNEQFF	TGTGCCAGCAGCCCCATCGACAGAGGGCTATCCAACTACAATGAGCAGTTCTTC
TRBV12-3/TRBV12-4	TRBD1	TRBJ2-7	.	CASRGPRQGHEQYF	TGTGCCAGCAGGGGACCGAGACAGGGCCACGAGCAGTACTTC
TRBV5-1	.	TRBJ1-1	many	CASSLGASTEAFF	TGTGCCAGCAGTTTAGGCGCTTCCACTGAAGCTTTCTTT
TRBV2	TRBD1	TRBJ1-3	many	CATLKTGAGNTIYF	TGTGCCACCCTTAAGACAGGGGCTGGAAACACCATATATTTT
TRBV18	.	TRBJ2-5	many	CASSGTGTQETQYF	TGTGCCAGCTCAGGCACAGGGACCCAAGAGACCCAGTACTTC
TRBV7-3	TRBD2	TRBJ2-1	once	CASSLLASGRVRGNEQSF	TGTGCCAGCAGCTTATTGGCTAGCGGGAGGGTTAGGGGCAATGAGCAGTCCTTC
TRBV11-2	.	TRBJ1-1	few	CASSLRALNTEAFF	TGTGCCAGCAGCTTAAGGGCATTGAACACTGAAGCTTTCTTT
TRBV5-1	.	TRBJ2-3	many	CASSADRTDTQYF	TGCGCCAGCAGCGCGGACCGCACAGATACGCAGTATTTT
TRBV2	.	TRBJ2-3	many	CASSSTSFADTQYF	TGTGCCAGCAGTTCGACTAGTTTTGCGGATACGCAGTATTTT
TRBV10-3	.	TRBJ2-7	.	CAIEGGNYEQYF	TGTGCCATCGAGGGCGGGAACTACGAGCAGTACTTC
TRBV3-1	.	TRBJ1-2	once	CASSHSRGTHGYTF	TGTGCCAGCAGCCATTCCAGGGGAACCCATGGCTACACCTTC
TRBV4-2	TRBD2	TRBJ2-2	.	CASSQDQGRLAGTGELFF	TGTGCCAGCAGCCAAGATCAAGGCCGGCTAGCGGGAACCGGGGAGCTGTTTTTT